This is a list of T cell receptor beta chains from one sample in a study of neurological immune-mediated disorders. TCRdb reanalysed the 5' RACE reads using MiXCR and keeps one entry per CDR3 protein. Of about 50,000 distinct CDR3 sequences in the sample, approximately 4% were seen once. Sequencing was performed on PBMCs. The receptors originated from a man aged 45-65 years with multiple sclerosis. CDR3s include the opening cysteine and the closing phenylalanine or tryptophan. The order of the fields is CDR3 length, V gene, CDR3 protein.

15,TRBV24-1,CATSDTTENTGELFF
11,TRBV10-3,CAIGQRGEQYF
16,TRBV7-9,CASSPPISREEDTQYF
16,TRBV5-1,CASSTGQGGKSEEQYF
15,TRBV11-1,CASSLQGGGGGELFF
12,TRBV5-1,CASQDRENVLTF
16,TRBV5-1,CASRERQAGVEYEQYF
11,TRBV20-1,CSARGQKEAFF
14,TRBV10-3,CAIRGDWVVAEAFF
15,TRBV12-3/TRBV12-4,CASSSSDRGGYEQYF
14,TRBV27,CASRARGGNQPQHF
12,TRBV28,CASSLAWTEAFF
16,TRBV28,CASTPGTSGVPETQYF
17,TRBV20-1,CSASVAELAGLTGELFF
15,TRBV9,CASSAGLAETYEQYF
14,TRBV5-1,CASSLGQDGYGYTF
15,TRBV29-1,CSVAFVGGPTGTQYF
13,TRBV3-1,CASGAGGISEQFF
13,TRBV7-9,CASTTDVGQPQHF
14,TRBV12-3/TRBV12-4,CASSEGLPNEKLFF
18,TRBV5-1,CASSYPGLAPRPAYEQYF